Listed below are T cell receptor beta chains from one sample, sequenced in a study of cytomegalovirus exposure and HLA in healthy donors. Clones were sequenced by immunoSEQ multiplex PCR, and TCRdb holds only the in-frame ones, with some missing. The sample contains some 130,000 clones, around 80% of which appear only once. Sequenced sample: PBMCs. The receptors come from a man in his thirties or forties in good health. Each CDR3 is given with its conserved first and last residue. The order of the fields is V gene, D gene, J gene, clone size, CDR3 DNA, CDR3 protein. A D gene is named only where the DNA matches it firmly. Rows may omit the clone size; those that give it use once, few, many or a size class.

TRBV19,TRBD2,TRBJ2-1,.,TGTGCCAGTAGTATAGGGGGGTCTAGCGGACGGCGGGCCTACAATGAGCAGTTCTTC,CASSIGGSSGRRAYNEQFF
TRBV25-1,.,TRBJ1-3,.,TGTGCCAGCAGTGAAACGGGTTCTGGAAACACCATATATTTT,CASSETGSGNTIYF
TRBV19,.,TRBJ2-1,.,TGTGCCAGTAGTACACACCTATCAGGGGCCTACAATGAGCAGTTCTTC,CASSTHLSGAYNEQFF
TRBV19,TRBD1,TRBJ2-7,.,TGTGCCAGTAGTCCCCAGGGGGTTGCCTACGAGCAGTACTTC,CASSPQGVAYEQYF
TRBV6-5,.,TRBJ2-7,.,TGTGCCAGCAGGGGGAGGACAATCTACGAGCAGTACTTC,CASRGRTIYEQYF
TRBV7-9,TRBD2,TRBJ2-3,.,TGTGCCAGCAGCGCAATAGCGGGAGGGGGAACAGATACGCAGTATTTT,CASSAIAGGGTDTQYF
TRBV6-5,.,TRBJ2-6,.,TGTGCCAGCAGTTACTCAGGGGCCGGGGCCAACGTCCTGACTTTC,CASSYSGAGANVLTF
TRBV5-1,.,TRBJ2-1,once,TGCGCCAGCAGCTTGTCGGACTTCTACAATGAGCAGTTCTTC,CASSLSDFYNEQFF
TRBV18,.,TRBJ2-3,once,TGTGCCAGCTCAGAACAACAGGGAAGCACAGATACGCAGTATTTT,CASSEQQGSTDTQYF
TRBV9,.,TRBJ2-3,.,TGTGCCAGCTCCCTCGCGGTGGATACGCAGTATTTT,CASSLAVDTQYF
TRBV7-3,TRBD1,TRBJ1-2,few,TGTGCCAGCAGTTTAGGGACGTCAGGGGGAGGTTTGAGTGGCTACACCTTC,CASSLGTSGGGLSGYTF